These 24 T cell receptor beta chains came from one sample sequenced in a study of blood T cell repertoires in COVID-19 (dated by TCRdb to 2018 to 2020). Library generation was performed with the immunoSEQ multiplex PCR assay. Imported from immuneACCESS, the table was reduced by TCRdb to in-frame sequences with V and J called. These copies leave out some clones; in studies compared against another copy, an unresolved V gene accounts for under half, and the cause of the remainder is not known. This sample is represented by some 290,000 clones; about nine tenths of them were singletons. The top ten hold less than 3.5% of the sample. Material for sequencing was peripheral blood. These receptors were obtained from a woman aged 30 to 39 with COVID-19, enrolled during active disease.

V gene TRBV7-2 combines with J gene TRBJ2-4; the match to TRBD1 covers 7 bases. V gave up 1 base and J gave up 15 bases; unmatched junction bases: 9. The germline V gene has CDR1 SGHTA and CDR2 FQGNSA. The CDR3 is 13 amino acids. CDR3 protein: CASSLDPSGQRYF. CDR3 nucleotides: TGTGCCAGCAGCTTAGATCCGTCGGGACAGCGGTACTTC.

This sequence joins TRBV30 and TRBJ2-1, with 12 bases aligning to TRBD2. Germline lookup yields CDR1 GTSNPN and CDR2 SVGIG (reference sequence). CDR3 length equals 16 residues. V lost 2 bases to trimming and J lost 3 bases; unmatched junction nucleotides: 5. The CDR3 reads CAWSFGLAGIYNEQFF. Written as DNA, the CDR3 is TGTGCCTGGAGTTTCGGACTAGCGGGGATCTACAATGAGCAGTTCTTC.

A note on this clone: Relative to the germline gene, one junction end is altered; a read error may explain this. Other nucleotide sequences from this sample produce the same CDR3. The V call is TRBV11-2, the J call TRBJ2-3; 9 nucleotides agree with TRBD2. The CDR3 consists of 18 residues. Germline-derived CDR1 and CDR2 are SGHAT and FQNNGV. CDR3 nucleotides: TGTGCCAGTAGCTTAGAGTGGAGACTAGCGGTTAGCACAGATACGCAGTATTTT. Amino acids: CASSLEWRLAVSTDTQYF.

The CDR3 coding sequence is TGTGCCAGCAGCTTGGGCAGTGCCGATGAAGCTTTCTTT. Amino acid sequence: CASSLGSADEAFF. This chain links TRBV5-4 with TRBJ1-1; D is ambiguous. Germline CDR1 SGHNT, CDR2 YYREEE (reference sequence). Trimming cost V 0 bases and J 7 bases, with 10 bases left between them. The CDR3 sequence is 13 residues long.

The chain joins TRBV5-6 to TRBJ2-5, with D perhaps matching TRBD1 (6 bases). The CDR3 sequence is 14 residues long. The V and J ends lost 4 bases and 1 base respectively, with 11 bases between them. Germline values: CDR1 SGHDT, CDR2 YYEEEE. CDR3 nucleotides: TGTGCCAGCAGCCTATGGACAGCCCAAGAGACCCAGTACTTC. Translated: CASSLWTAQETQYF.

This chain connects TRBV11-1 to TRBJ1-1; a weak D match, TRBD1 (5 bases). CDR3 length equals 15 residues. With 4 bases removed from V and 1 base from J, the gap between germline ends came to 13 bases. Germline CDR1 is SGHAT and CDR2 is FQDESV (reference sequence). CDR3 in amino acids: CASSSLGHRNTEAFF. The CDR3 DNA sequence: TGTGCCAGCAGCTCTCTGGGGCACCGGAACACTGAAGCTTTCTTT.

The chain joins TRBV24-1 to TRBJ2-1, with a weak D call TRBD2 (6 bases). CDR1 and CDR2 from the germline V gene are KGHDR and SFDVKD. Trimming stripped 6 bases from V and 5 bases from J, with 13 bases between. The CDR3 runs to 14 residues. The CDR3 sequence: CATSLGGPDNEQFF. The CDR3 DNA is TGTGCCACCAGTCTTGGAGGGCCGGACAATGAGCAGTTCTTC.

This chain uses TRBV5-6 with TRBJ1-4; TRBD1 is a possible D gene (6 bases). Germline assignment: CDR1 SGHDT and CDR2 YYEEEE. The CDR3 contains 14 residues. Trimming removed 0 bases at V and 10 bases at J, with 13 bases between. CDR3 loop: CASSLGGGHRKLFF. DNA of the CDR3: TGTGCCAGCAGCTTGGGAGGGGGACACCGAAAACTGTTTTTT. The whole variable domain, filled in from reference TRBV5-6 and TRBJ1-4, reads DAGVTQSPTHLIKTRGQQVTLRCSPKSGHDTVSWYQQALGQGPQFIFQYYEEEERQRGNFPDRFSGHQFPNYSSELNVNALLLGDSALYLCASSLGGGHRKLFFGSGTQLSVL.

V is TRBV3-1 (or the pseudogene TRBV3-2) and J is TRBJ2-1; no definite D call. Germline CDR1 is LGHDT and CDR2 is YNNKEL (reference sequence). With 4 bases removed from V and 4 bases from J, the gap between germline ends came to 14 bases. The CDR3 spans 15 residues. The CDR3 DNA is TGTGCCAGCAGCCCGACTCAGACGACTTACAATGAGCAGTTCTTC. The encoded protein is CASSPTQTTYNEQFF.

V and J are TRBV11-2 and TRBJ2-7; D is perhaps TRBD2 (5 bases). V was cut by 7 bases and J by 2 bases, with 6 bases left in between. CDR1 is SGHAT and CDR2 is FQNNGV in the germline V gene. The CDR3 totals 11 residues. This CDR3 is CASKRAYEQYF. The CDR3 coding sequence is TGTGCCAGCAAGAGGGCCTACGAGCAGTACTTC.

The genes are TRBV5-8 and TRBJ1-3, with D perhaps matching TRBD1 (5 bases). The V end was cut by 0 bases, the J end by 2 bases, with 9 bases between. The CDR3 consists of 15 residues. Germline V gene lookup returns CDR1 SGHTS and CDR2 YDEGEE. The CDR3 bases are TGTGCCAGCAGCTTGGCAGGGACTGCTGGAAACACCATATATTTT. Its protein product is CASSLAGTAGNTIYF. The full variable domain, rest sourced from reference TRBV5-8 and TRBJ1-3, is EAGVTQSPTHLIKTRGQQATLRCSPISGHTSVYWYQQALGLGLQFLLWYDEGEERNRGNFPPRFSGRQFPNYSSELNVNALELEDSALYLCASSLAGTAGNTIYFGEGSWLTVV.

This clone was seen just once. J is TRBJ2-2 and V is TRBV2, with no clear D. The length of the CDR3 is 14 residues. The germline V gene has CDR1 SNHLY and CDR2 FYNNEI. Deletions cut 4 bases from V and 2 bases from J, with 8 bases between. CDR3 nucleotide sequence: TGTGCCAGCAGTGGACTGAAAAACACCGGGGAGCTGTTTTTT. Translating it yields CASSGLKNTGELFF.

The chain joins TRBV14 to TRBJ2-2; a possible D gene is TRBD1 (6 bases). The V gene lost 1 base and the J gene lost 5 bases, with 14 bases spanning the gap. The CDR3 sequence is 16 residues long. The germline CDR1 and CDR2 sequences are SGHDN and FVKESK. CDR3 residues: CASSQVTGQITGELFF. The CDR3 nucleotides read TGTGCCAGCAGCCAAGTTACGGGACAAATAACCGGGGAGCTGTTTTTT.

V usage is TRBV6-2 or TRBV6-3 and J usage is TRBJ1-5, with 7 bases matching TRBD1. This CDR3 is 17 amino acids long. V dropped 0 bases and J dropped 5; count of bases not matched to a gene: 10. Germline V gene lookup returns CDR1 MNHEY and CDR2 SVGEGT. The CDR3 DNA reads as TGTGCCAGCAGTTACTCCGGGACAGCATCTCTTGATCAGCCCCAGCATTTT. This translates into CASSYSGTASLDQPQHF.

The rearrangement joins TRBV6-1 to TRBJ2-1; possible D gene TRBD2, 6 bases. Trimming left V 0 bases short and J 9 bases short, with 12 bases between. Germline loops: CDR1 MNHNS, CDR2 SASEGT. The CDR3 consists of 14 residues. The CDR3 nucleotides are TGTGCCAGCAGTGAAGCGCGGGGCGGGGTTGAGCAGTTCTTC. Residues: CASSEARGGVEQFF.

The rearrangement uses TRBV5-4 and TRBJ2-5, with TRBD2 identical over 10 bases. This CDR3 spans 14 amino acids. V shed 0 bases and J 4 bases; nucleotides not matched to a gene: 0. From germline, CDR1 is SGHNT and CDR2 YYREEE (reference sequence). The CDR3 spells CASSLGLAGETQYF. Written as DNA, the CDR3 is TGTGCCAGCAGCTTGGGACTAGCGGGAGAGACCCAGTACTTC.

The CDR3 spells CAISEIVWGQLTNYGYTF. The CDR3 region has the DNA TGTGCCATCAGTGAGATCGTGTGGGGCCAACTTACTAACTATGGCTACACCTTC. The rearrangement links TRBV10-3 to TRBJ1-2; maybe TRBD1 (5 bases). The CDR3 loop spans 18 amino acids. V shed 2 bases and J shed 0 bases, with 19 bases lying between them. In germline, CDR1 is ENHRY, CDR2 SYGVKD.

CDR3 sequence reads: CASSWGSGNSYEQYF. CDR3 DNA sequence: TGTGCCAGCAGCTGGGGTAGCGGGAACTCCTACGAGCAGTACTTC. The chain uses TRBV11-2 and TRBJ2-7, with 8 bases lining up with TRBD2. The J segment lost 0 bases and the V segment lost 4 bases, leaving 5 bases of the junction unmatched. The CDR3 is made up of 15 amino acids. Germline CDR1 reads SGHAT; CDR2 reads FQNNGV. Looking up the rest from reference TRBV11-2 and TRBJ2-7 gives the full variable domain: EAGVAQSPRYKIIEKRQSVAFWCNPISGHATLYWYQQILGQGPKLLIQFQNNGVVDDSQLPKDRFSAERLKGVDSTLKIQPAKLEDSAVYLCASSWGSGNSYEQYFGPGTRLTVT.

V is TRBV5-4 and J is TRBJ1-6; a weak D match, TRBD1 (5 bases). The CDR3 totals 15 residues. Germline V CDR1 and CDR2: SGHNT, YYREEE (reference sequence). V was pared by 1 base and J by 5 bases, with 10 bases between. The CDR3 nucleotides read TGTGCCAGCAGCTTGAATGCAGGGAATAATTCACCCCTCCACTTT. As protein: CASSLNAGNNSPLHF.

The chain combines TRBV11-1 with TRBJ2-1, with D tentatively TRBD2 (7 bases). This CDR3 comprises 13 residues. The germline CDR1 and CDR2 sequences are SGHAT and FQDESV (reference sequence). The V and J ends lost 3 bases and 8 bases respectively, with 11 bases between them. This CDR3 reads CASSFGGPDEQFF. CDR3 bases: TGTGCCAGCAGCTTCGGGGGGCCGGATGAGCAGTTCTTC.

V gene TRBV6-6 combines with J gene TRBJ2-7; the D is unclear. Germline lookup yields CDR1 MNHNY and CDR2 SVGAGI (reference sequence). CDR3 length: 11 amino acids. Trimming stripped 5 bases from V and 5 bases from J, with 7 bases between. The CDR3 DNA reads TGTGCCAGCAGTCCTAGAGACGAGCAGTACTTC. This codes for CASSPRDEQYF.

The chain couples TRBV5-1 to TRBJ2-2; 7 bases map to TRBD1. Trimming cost V 4 bases and J 1 base; bases outside gene matches: 7. This CDR3 region has 16 residues. The germline V gene has CDR1 SGHRS and CDR2 YFSETQ. Here the CDR3 reads CASSNQGDLNTGELFF. The DNA of the CDR3 is TGCGCCAGCAGCAATCAGGGGGATTTGAACACCGGGGAGCTGTTTTTT.

The chain uses TRBV11-2 and TRBJ2-1; 9 positions match TRBD1. The J segment lost 10 bases and the V segment lost 0 bases, leaving 10 bases of the junction unmatched. The CDR3 is made up of 16 amino acids. Germline V gene lookup returns CDR1 SGHAT and CDR2 FQNNGV. The CDR3 bases are TGTGCCAGCAGCTTAGATGGGGGACAGGGTTCTAGGGAGCAGTTCTTC. This encodes CASSLDGGQGSREQFF.

This sequence joins TRBV5-1 and TRBJ1-1; D not resolved. The CDR3 spans 13 residues. CDR1 is SGHRS, CDR2 YFSETQ, per germline. The V end lost 2 bases, the J end lost 1 base, and 6 bases lay between the germline ends. Here the CDR3 reads CASSLFQNTEAFF. Written as DNA, the CDR3 is TGCGCCAGCAGCTTATTCCAGAACACTGAAGCTTTCTTT.